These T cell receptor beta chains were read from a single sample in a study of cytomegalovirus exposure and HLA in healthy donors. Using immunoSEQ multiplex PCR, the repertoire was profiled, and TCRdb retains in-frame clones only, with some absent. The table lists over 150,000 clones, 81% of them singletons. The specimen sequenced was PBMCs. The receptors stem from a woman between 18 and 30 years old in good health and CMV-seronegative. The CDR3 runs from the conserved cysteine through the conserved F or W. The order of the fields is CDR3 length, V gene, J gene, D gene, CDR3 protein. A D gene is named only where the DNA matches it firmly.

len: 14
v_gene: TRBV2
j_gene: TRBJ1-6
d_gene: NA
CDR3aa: CASGNREVLAPLHF

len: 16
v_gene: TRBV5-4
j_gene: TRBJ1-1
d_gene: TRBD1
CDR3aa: CASSPRQGPMNTEAFF

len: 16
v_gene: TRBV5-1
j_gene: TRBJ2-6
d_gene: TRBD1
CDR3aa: CASSLTGGPGANVLTF

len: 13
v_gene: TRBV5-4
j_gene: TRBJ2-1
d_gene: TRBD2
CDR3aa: CASRGGAHNEQFF

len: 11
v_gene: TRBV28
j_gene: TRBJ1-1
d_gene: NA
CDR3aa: CASSTGPEAFF

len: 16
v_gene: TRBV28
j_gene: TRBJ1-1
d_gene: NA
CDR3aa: CASSFVRVIMNTEAFF

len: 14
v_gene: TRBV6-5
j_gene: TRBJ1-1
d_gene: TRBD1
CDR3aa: CASSAGQANTEAFF

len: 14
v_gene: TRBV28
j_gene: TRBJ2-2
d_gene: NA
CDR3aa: CASLKGGSTGELFF

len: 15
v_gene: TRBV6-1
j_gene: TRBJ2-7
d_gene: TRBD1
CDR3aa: CASSRTGLSSYEQYF

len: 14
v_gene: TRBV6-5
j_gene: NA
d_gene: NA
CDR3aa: CASRRGGTQYEQYF

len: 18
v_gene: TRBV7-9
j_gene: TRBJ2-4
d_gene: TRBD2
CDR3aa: CASSSYRTSGTSKNIQYF

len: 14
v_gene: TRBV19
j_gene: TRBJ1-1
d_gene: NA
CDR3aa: CASSGAGKHTEAFF

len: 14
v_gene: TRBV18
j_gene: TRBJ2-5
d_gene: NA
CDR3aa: CASSPQEREETQYF

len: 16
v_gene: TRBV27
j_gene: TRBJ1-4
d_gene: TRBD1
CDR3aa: CASSFWAGGPNEKLFF

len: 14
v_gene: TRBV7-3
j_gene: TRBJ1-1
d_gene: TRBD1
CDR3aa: CASSLDRGNPEAFF

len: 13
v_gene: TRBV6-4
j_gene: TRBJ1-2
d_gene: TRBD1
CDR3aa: CASSEGQGYGYTF

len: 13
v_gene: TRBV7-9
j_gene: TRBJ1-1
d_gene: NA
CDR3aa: CASSDTGGTEAFF

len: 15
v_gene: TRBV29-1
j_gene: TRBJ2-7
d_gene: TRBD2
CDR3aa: CSVEVPSGGNYEQYF

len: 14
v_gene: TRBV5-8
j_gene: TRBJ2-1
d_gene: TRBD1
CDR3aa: CASSLRQGGGEQFF

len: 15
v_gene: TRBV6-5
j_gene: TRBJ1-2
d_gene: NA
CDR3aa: CASSYSQTANYGYTF

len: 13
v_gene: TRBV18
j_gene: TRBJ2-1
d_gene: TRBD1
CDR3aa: CASSPGQEGLQFF

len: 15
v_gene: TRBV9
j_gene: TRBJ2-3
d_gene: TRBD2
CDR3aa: CASSGTSGRTDTQYF

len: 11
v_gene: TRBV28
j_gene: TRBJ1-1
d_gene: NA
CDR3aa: CASGGNTEAFF

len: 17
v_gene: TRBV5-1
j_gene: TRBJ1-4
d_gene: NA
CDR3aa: CASSLAPGWATNEKLFF

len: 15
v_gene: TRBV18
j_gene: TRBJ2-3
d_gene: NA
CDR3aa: CASSPGSTATDTQYF